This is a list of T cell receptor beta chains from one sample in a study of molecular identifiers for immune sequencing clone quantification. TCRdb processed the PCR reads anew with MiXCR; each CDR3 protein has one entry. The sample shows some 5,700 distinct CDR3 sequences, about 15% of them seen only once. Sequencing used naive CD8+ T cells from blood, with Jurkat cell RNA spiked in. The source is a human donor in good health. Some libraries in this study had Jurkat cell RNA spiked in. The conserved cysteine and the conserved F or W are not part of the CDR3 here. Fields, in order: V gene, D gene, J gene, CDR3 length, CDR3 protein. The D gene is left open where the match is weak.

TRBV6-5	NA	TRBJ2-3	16	ASSYSKMSEASTDTQY
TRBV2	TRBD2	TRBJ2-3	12	ASTPGGGTDTQY
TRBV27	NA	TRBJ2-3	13	ASSLSSGSTDTQY
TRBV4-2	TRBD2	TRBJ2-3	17	ASSQEAGGTILSTDTQY
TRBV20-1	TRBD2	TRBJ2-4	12	SAFSETSDNIQY
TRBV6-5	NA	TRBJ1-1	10	ASSSDPTEAF
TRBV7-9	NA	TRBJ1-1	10	ASSSAGTEAF
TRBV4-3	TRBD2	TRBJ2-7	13	ASSQGAGGRYEQY
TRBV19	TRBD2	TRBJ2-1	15	ASSTGTSGAFYNEQF
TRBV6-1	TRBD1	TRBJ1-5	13	ASSPTGDSNQPQH
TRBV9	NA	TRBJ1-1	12	ASSAGGTPSEAF